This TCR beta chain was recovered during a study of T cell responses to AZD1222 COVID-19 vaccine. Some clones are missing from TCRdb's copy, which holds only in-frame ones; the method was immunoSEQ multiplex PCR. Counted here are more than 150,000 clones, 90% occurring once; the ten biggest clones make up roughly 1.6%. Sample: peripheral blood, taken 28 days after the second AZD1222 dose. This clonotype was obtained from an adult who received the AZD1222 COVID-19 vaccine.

The CDR3 region has the DNA TGTGCCAGCAGGGGGGGCCCCGGGGGCTACGAGCAGTACTTC. Amino acid sequence: CASRGGPGGYEQYF. The J gene is TRBJ2-7, the V gene TRBV7-2, with D possibly called TRBD1 or TRBD2 (6 bases each). Germline V gives CDR1 SGHTA, CDR2 FQGNSA. The CDR3 contains 14 residues. The V and J ends lost 6 bases and 3 bases respectively, with 15 bases between them.